The 14 T cell receptor beta chains in this list originate from one sample, sequenced in a study of naive and memory T cell subsets. Two oligonucleotides, mixed equimolar, formed the beta constant-region primer covering TRBC1 and TRBC2. TCRdb reanalysed the UMI-ligation and nested PCR reads using MiXCR and keeps one entry per CDR3 protein. Found here are some 150,000 distinct CDR3 sequences, over 15% of them singletons; the top ten hold about 0.13%. Material: naive CD4+ T cells from blood. Source of these receptors: a human donor in good health.

The chain employs TRBV2 and TRBJ2-7, with D hard to call. The CDR3 runs to 17 residues. V was cut by 2 bases and J by 0 bases, with 17 bases left in between. Germline CDR1 SNHLY, CDR2 FYNNEI. The CDR3 sequence: CASSEPPAPLFSYEQYF. The CDR3 nucleotides read TGTGCCAGCAGTGAACCCCCCGCACCACTCTTCTCCTACGAGCAGTACTTC.

This clonotype was counted only a few times. The rearrangement uses TRBV27 and TRBJ2-7; 7 bases agree with TRBD2. The CDR3 sequence is 15 residues long. V was clipped by 4 bases and J by 4 bases; unmatched bases: 10. Germline CDR1 MNHEY, CDR2 SMNVEV (reference sequence). This CDR3 is CASSYRPGLMYEQYF. As DNA, the CDR3 is TGTGCCAGCAGTTATCGGCCGGGACTAATGTACGAGCAGTACTTC.

This clonotype has more than one count but fewer than ten. The chain combines TRBV7-9 with TRBJ2-2, with TRBD1 matching 7 bases. The CDR3 length is 14 residues. The germline V gene has CDR1 SEHNR and CDR2 FQNEAQ (reference sequence). J gave up 5 bases and V 5 bases, and 5 bases lay outside the gene matches. CDR3 region: CASSTTGLTGELFF. In DNA, the CDR3 is TGTGCCAGCAGCACGACAGGGCTAACCGGGGAGCTGTTTTTT.

This clonotype appeared many times. The V and J genes are TRBV20-1 and TRBJ2-1, with D hard to call. The V gene lost 5 bases and the J gene lost 4 bases, with 15 bases spanning the gap. The CDR3 runs 14 residues. CDR1 is DFQATT and CDR2 is SNEGSKA in the germline V gene (reference sequence). CDR3 sequence reads: CSAQAVGRYNEQFF. The DNA for the CDR3 is TGCAGTGCTCAAGCCGTAGGCCGGTACAATGAGCAGTTCTTC.

The chain uses TRBV5-1 and TRBJ2-1; 8 bases align to TRBD2. From germline, CDR1 is SGHRS and CDR2 YFSETQ. This CDR3 region has 15 residues. After removal of 4 bases from V and 8 bases from J, the junction contained 11 bases not matched to a gene. The CDR3: CASSPGGPLWDEQFF. In DNA, the CDR3 is TGCGCCAGCAGCCCGGGAGGGCCCCTTTGGGATGAGCAGTTCTTC.

There are a few counts of this clonotype. The chain links TRBV5-5 to TRBJ2-7; 11 positions match TRBD2. The CDR3 runs to 15 residues. Losses at the gene ends were 3 bases for V and 3 bases for J; bases not matched to a gene: 5. Germline-derived CDR1 and CDR2 are SGHKS and YYEKEE (reference sequence). CDR3 DNA: TGTGCCAGCAGCTCCCTAGCGGGAGGACTCTACGAGCAGTACTTC. It is translated as CASSSLAGGLYEQYF.

This clonotype was observed a handful of times. The chain links TRBV7-9 to TRBJ2-5; D gene ambiguous. Trimming removed 3 bases from V and 3 bases from J, with 14 bases in between. This CDR3 is built from 15 residues. Looked up from germline, CDR1 is SEHNR and CDR2 is FQNEAQ (reference sequence). Written as DNA, the CDR3 is TGTGCCAGCAGCTTCCCCTCGATTCTTAAAGAGACCCAGTACTTC. Residues: CASSFPSILKETQYF.

This clonotype has just a few counts. This chain connects TRBV3-1 to TRBJ2-1; the match to TRBD2 covers 10 bases. Germline lookup yields CDR1 LGHDT and CDR2 YNNKEL (reference sequence). The V gene end was trimmed by 7 bases and the J gene end by 4 bases; junction bases not matched to a gene: 7. The CDR3 extends over 15 amino acids. CDR3 residues: CASTRTSGLYNEQFF. The CDR3 DNA is TGTGCCAGCACCCGGACTAGCGGATTATACAATGAGCAGTTCTTC.

The rearrangement uses TRBV20-1 and TRBJ1-4; no clear D. The ends were cut back, 1 base at V and 5 bases at J, with 8 bases in the middle. Germline V gives CDR1 DFQATT, CDR2 SNEGSKA (reference sequence). The CDR3 has 13 residues. The CDR3 loop reads CSARGSGNEKLFF. The CDR3 region has the DNA TGCAGTGCTAGAGGGAGCGGCAATGAAAAACTGTTTTTT.

This clonotype was detected a few times. The DNA for the CDR3 is TGTGCCAGCCGCTGGCCTGGACAGCTTAATCAGCCCCAGCATTTT. It yields the protein CASRWPGQLNQPQHF. The chain carries TRBV5-6 and TRBJ1-5; weak D call: TRBD1 (6 bases). The CDR3 has 15 residues. V was clipped by 7 bases and J by 4 bases, with 18 bases between them. CDR1 is SGHDT, CDR2 YYEEEE, per germline.

The chain has TRBV7-3 and TRBJ2-3, with 9 bases fitting TRBD2. This CDR3 contains 18 residues. Germline trimming cut 0 bases from V and 5 bases from J; bases unmatched to any gene: 12. Germline CDR1 and CDR2: SGHTA and FQGTGA. Here the CDR3 DNA reads TGTGCCAGCAGCTTAACTCCGACTCTGCGGGAGGGGGTAGATACGCAGTATTTT. It yields the protein CASSLTPTLREGVDTQYF.

The chain employs TRBV29-1 and TRBJ2-1, with TRBD2 matching 15 bases. This CDR3 is 19 amino acids long. V was clipped by 6 bases and J by 3 bases; unmatched bases: 15. The V gene's germline CDR1 is SQVTM and CDR2 ANQGSEA. The CDR3 region is CSVTGGGLAGGLVYNEQFF. In DNA, the CDR3 is TGCAGCGTCACCGGGGGAGGACTAGCGGGAGGGCTGGTCTACAATGAGCAGTTCTTC.

The rearrangement joins TRBV3-1 to TRBJ2-2; 7 nucleotides align to TRBD2. Per the germline V gene, CDR1 is LGHDT and CDR2 is YNNKEL (reference sequence). The CDR3 spans 14 residues. V lost 4 bases, J lost 5 bases, and 4 bases stayed unmatched. The CDR3: CASSRRGSTGELFF. CDR3 in DNA: TGTGCCAGCAGCCGGCGGGGGAGTACCGGGGAGCTGTTTTTT. Full variable domain (remainder filled in from reference TRBV3-1 and TRBJ2-2): DTAVSQTPKYLVTQMGNDKSIKCEQNLGHDTMYWYKQDSKKFLKIMFSYNNKELIINETVPNRFSPKSPDKAHLNLHINSLELGDSAVYFCASSRRGSTGELFFGEGSRLTVL.

This clonotype came up a few times. The chain joins TRBV5-1 to TRBJ2-1, with no clear D. V was clipped by 0 bases and J by 0 bases, with 10 bases between them. CDR3 size: 16 residues. CDR1 and CDR2 (germline): SGHRS, YFSETQ. CDR3 protein: CASSLDRASSYNEQFF. Written as DNA, the CDR3 is TGCGCCAGCAGCTTGGATCGAGCCAGCTCCTACAATGAGCAGTTCTTC.